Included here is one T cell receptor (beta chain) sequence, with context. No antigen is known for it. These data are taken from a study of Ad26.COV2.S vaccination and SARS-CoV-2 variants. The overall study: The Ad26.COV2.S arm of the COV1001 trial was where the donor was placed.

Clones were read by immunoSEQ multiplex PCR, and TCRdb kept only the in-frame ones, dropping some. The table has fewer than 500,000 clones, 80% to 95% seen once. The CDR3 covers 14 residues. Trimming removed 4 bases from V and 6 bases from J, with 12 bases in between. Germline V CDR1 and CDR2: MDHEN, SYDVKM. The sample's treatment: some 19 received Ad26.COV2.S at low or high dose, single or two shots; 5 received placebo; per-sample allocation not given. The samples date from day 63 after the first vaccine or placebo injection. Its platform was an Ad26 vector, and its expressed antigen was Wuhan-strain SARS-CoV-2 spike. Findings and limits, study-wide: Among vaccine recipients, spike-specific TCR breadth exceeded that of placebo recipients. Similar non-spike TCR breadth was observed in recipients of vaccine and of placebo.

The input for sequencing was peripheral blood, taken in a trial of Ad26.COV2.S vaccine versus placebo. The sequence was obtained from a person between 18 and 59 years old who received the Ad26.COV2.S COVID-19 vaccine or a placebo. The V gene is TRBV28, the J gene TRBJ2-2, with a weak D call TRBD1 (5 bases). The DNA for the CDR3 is TGTGCCAGCAGTTCGGGTAAAGGGGCCGGGGAGCTGTTTTTT. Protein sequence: CASSSGKGAGELFF.